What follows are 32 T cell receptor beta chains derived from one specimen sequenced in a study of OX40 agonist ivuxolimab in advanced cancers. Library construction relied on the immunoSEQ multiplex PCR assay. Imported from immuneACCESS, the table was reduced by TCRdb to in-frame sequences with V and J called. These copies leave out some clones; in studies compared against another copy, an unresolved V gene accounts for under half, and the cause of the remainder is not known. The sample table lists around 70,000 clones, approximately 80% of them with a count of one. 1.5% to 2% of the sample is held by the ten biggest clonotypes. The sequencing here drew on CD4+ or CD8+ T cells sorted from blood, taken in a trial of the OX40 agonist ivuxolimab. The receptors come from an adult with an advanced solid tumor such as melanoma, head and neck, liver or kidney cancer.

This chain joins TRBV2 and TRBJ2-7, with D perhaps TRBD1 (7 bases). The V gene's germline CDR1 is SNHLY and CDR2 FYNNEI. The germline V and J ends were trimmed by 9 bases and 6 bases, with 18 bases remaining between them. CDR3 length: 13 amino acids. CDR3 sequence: CASFGAGGSEQYF. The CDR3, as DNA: TGTGCCAGTTTTGGCGCAGGGGGGTCCGAGCAGTACTTC. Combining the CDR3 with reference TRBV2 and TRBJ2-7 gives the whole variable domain EPEVTQTPSHQVTQMGQEVILRCVPISNHLYFYWYRQILGQKVEFLVSFYNNEISEKSEIFDDQFSVERPDGSNFTLKIRSTKLEDSAMYFCASFGAGGSEQYFGPGTRLTVT.

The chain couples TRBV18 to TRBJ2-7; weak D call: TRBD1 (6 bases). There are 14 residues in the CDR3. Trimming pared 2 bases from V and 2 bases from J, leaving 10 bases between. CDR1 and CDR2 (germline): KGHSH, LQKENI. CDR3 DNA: TGTGCCAGCTCACCAGCAGGGGCCACCTACGAGCAGTACTTC. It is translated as CASSPAGATYEQYF.

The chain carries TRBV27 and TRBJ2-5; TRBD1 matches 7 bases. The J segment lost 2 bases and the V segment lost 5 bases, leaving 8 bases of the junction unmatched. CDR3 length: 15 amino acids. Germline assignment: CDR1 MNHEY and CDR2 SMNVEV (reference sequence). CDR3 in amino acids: CASSPRLGQQETQYF. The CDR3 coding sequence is TGTGCCAGCAGTCCAAGGTTGGGACAGCAAGAGACCCAGTACTTC.

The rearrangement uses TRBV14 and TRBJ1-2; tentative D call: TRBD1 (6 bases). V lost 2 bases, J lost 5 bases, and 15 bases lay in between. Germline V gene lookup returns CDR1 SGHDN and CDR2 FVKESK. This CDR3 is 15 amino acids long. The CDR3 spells CASSQTGIYGYGYTF. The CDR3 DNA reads TGTGCCAGCAGCCAAACAGGGATTTATGGGTATGGCTACACCTTC.

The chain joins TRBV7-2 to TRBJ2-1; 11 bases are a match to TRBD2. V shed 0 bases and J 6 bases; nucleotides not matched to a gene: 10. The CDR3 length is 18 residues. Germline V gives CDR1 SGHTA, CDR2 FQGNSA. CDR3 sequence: CASSLAGPGTSGFNEQFF. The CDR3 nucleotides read TGTGCCAGCAGCTTAGCGGGTCCCGGGACTAGCGGTTTCAATGAGCAGTTCTTC.

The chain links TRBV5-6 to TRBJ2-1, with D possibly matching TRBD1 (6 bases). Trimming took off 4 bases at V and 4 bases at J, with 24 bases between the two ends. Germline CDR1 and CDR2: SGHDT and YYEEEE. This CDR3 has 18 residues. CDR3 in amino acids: CASSPYLGQQTDYNEQFF. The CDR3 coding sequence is TGTGCCAGCAGCCCATACCTAGGACAGCAGACAGATTACAATGAGCAGTTCTTC.

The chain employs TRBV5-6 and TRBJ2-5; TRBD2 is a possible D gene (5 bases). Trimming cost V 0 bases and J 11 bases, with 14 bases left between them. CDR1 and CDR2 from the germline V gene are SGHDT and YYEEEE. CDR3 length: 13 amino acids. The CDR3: CASSLGRLREQYF. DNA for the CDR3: TGTGCCAGCAGCTTGGGAAGGTTGAGGGAGCAGTACTTC.

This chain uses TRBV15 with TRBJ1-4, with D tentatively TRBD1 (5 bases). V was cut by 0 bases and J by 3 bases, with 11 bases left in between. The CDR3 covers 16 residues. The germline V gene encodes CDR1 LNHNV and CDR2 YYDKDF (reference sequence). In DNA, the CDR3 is TGTGCCACCAGCAGAGATCCTGGCAGGGCTAATGAAAAACTGTTTTTT. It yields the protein CATSRDPGRANEKLFF.

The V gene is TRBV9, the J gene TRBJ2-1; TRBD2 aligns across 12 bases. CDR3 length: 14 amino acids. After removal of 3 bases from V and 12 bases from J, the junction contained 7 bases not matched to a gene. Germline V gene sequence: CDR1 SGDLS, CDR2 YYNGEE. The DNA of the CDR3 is TGTGCCAGCAGCGCGACTAGCGGGGGCCTGGGGCAGTTCTTC. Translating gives CASSATSGGLGQFF. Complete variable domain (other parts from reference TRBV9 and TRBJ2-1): DSGVTQTPKHLITATGQRVTLRCSPRSGDLSVYWYQQSLDQGLQFLIQYYNGEERAKGNILERFSAQQFPDLHSELNLSSLELGDSALYFCASSATSGGLGQFFGPGTRLTVL.

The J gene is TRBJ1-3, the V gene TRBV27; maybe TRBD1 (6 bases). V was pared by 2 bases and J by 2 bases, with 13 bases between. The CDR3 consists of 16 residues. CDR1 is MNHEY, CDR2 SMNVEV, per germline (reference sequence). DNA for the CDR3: TGTGCCAGCAGTTTAACGGGTGCAGGGGCTGGAAACACCATATATTTT. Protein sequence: CASSLTGAGAGNTIYF.

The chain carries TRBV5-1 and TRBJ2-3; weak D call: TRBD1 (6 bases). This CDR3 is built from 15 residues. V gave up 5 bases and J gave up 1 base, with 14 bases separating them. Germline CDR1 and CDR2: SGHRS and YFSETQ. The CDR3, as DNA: TGCGCCAGCAGGTGGGGGCCAGATCGCACAGATACGCAGTATTTT. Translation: CASRWGPDRTDTQYF.

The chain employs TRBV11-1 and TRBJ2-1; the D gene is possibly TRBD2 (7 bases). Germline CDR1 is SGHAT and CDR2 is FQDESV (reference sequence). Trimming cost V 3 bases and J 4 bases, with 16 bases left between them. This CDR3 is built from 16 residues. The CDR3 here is CASSFLLRGPYNEQFF. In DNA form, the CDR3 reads TGTGCCAGCAGCTTTTTGTTGCGGGGGCCGTACAATGAGCAGTTCTTC. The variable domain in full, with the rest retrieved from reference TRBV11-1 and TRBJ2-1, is EAEVAQSPRYKITEKSQAVAFWCDPISGHATLYWYRQILGQGPELLVQFQDESVVDDSQLPKDRFSAERLKGVDSTLKIQPAELGDSAMYLCASSFLLRGPYNEQFFGPGTRLTVL.

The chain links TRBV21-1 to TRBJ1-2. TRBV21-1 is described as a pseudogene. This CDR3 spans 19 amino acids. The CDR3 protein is CASIIVPGRTKAHNYGYTF. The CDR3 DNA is TGTGCCAGCATTATCGTACCGGGGCGAACTAAAGCACATAACTATGGCTACACCTTC.

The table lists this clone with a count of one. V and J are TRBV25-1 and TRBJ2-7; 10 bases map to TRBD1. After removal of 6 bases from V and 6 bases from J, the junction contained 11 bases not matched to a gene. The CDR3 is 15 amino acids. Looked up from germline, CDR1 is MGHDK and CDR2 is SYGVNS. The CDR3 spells CASRQTGTGAREQYF. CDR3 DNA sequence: TGTGCCAGCAGGCAAACCGGGACAGGGGCTCGCGAGCAGTACTTC.

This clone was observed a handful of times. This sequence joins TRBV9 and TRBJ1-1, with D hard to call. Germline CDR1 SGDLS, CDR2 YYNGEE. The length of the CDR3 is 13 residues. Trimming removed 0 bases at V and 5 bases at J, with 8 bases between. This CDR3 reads CASSVVPGTEAFF. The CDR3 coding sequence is TGTGCCAGCAGCGTAGTTCCGGGGACTGAAGCTTTCTTT.

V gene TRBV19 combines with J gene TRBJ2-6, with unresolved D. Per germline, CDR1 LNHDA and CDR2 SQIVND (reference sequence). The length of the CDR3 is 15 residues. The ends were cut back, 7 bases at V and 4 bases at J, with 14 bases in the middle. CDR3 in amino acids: CASTNRASGANVLTF. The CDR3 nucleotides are TGTGCCAGTACGAATAGGGCCTCGGGGGCCAACGTCCTGACTTTC.

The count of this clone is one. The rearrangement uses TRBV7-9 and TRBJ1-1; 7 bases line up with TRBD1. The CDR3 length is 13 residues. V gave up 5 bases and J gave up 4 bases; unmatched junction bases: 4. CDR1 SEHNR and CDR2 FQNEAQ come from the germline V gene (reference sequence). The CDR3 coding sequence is TGTGCCAGCAGCCTAAGGGACAGCACTGAAGCTTTCTTT. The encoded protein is CASSLRDSTEAFF.

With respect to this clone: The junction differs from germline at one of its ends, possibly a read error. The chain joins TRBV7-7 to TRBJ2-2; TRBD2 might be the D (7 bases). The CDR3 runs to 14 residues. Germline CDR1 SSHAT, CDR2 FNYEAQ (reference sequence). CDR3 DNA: TGTGCTAGCAGCTTAGGGGGGGGCACCGGGGAGCTGTTTTTT. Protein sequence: CASSLGGGTGELFF.

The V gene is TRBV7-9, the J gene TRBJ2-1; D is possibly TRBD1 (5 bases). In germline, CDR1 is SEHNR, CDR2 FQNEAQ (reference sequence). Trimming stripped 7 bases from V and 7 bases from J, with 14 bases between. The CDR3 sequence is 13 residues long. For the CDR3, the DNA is TGTGCCAGCACCCTGGCAGGGTGGAATGAGCAGTTCTTC. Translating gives CASTLAGWNEQFF.

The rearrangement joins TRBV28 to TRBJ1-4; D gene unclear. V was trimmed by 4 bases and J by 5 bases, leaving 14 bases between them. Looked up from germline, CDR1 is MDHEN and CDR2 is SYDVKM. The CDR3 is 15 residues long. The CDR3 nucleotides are TGTGCCAGCAGTTATGGGGAACTGGAGAATGAAAAACTGTTTTTT. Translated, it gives CASSYGELENEKLFF.

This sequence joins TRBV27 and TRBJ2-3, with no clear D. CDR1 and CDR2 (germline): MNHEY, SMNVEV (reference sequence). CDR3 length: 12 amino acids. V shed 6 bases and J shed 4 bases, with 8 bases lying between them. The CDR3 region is CASRTLADTQYF. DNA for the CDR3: TGTGCCAGCAGGACCTTAGCAGATACGCAGTATTTT.

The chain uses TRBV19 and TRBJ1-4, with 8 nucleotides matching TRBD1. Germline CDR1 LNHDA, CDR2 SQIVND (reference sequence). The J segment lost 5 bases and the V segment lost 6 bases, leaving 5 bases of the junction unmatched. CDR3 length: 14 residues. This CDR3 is CASSVTGGNEKLFF. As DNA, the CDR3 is TGTGCCAGTAGCGTAACAGGGGGAAATGAAAAACTGTTTTTT.

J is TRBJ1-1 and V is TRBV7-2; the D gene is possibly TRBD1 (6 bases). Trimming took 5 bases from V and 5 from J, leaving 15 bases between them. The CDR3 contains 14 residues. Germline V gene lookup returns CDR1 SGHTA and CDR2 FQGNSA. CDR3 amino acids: CASSTGTKPTEAFF. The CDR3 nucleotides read TGTGCCAGCAGCACAGGGACAAAGCCTACTGAAGCTTTCTTT.

This CDR3 is CASSRNLEPDEQFF. CDR3 in DNA: TGTGCCAGCAGCCGAAACCTAGAACCCGATGAGCAGTTCTTC. The chain has TRBV14 and TRBJ2-1; D is unresolved. V gave up 4 bases and J gave up 8 bases, with 15 bases separating them. The CDR3 spans 14 residues. The germline CDR1 and CDR2 sequences are SGHDN and FVKESK.

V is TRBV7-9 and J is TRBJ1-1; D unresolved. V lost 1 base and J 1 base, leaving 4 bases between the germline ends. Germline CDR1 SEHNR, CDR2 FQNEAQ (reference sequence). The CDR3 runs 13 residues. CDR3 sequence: CASSLEGNTEAFF. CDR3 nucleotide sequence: TGTGCCAGCAGCTTAGAAGGGAACACTGAAGCTTTCTTT.

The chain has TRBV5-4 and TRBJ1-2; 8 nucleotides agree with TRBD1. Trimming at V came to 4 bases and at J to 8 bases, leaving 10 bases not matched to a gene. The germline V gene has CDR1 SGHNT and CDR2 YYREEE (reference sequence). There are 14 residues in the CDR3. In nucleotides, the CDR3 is TGTGCCAGCAGCGGTATCAGGGGGCGCAGAGGCTACACCTTC. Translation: CASSGIRGRRGYTF.

CDR3 residues: CASSPYPNQPQHF. The CDR3 DNA follows: TGTGCCAGCAGCCCCTACCCAAATCAGCCCCAGCATTTT. The rearrangement uses TRBV7-2 and TRBJ1-5; D ambiguous. Germline lookup yields CDR1 SGHTA and CDR2 FQGNSA. The CDR3 loop spans 13 amino acids. The V end was cut by 5 bases, the J end by 4 bases, with 9 bases between.

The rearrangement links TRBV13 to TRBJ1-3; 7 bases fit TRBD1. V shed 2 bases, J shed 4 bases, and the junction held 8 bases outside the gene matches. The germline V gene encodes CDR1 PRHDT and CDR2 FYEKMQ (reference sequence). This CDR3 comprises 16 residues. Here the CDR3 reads CASSLSQGPAGNTIYF. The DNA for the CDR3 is TGTGCCAGCAGCTTATCACAGGGGCCCGCCGGAAACACCATATATTTT.

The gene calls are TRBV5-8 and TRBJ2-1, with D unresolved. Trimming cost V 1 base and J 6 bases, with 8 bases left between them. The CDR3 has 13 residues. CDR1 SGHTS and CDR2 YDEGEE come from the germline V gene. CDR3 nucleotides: TGTGCCAGCAGCTTGCTACACGTCAATGAGCAGTTCTTC. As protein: CASSLLHVNEQFF.

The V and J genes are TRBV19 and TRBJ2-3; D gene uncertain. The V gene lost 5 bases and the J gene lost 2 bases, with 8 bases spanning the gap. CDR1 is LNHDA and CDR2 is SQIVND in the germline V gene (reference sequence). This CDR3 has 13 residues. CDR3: CASSPGITDTQYF. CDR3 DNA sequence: TGTGCCAGTAGTCCTGGAATCACAGATACGCAGTATTTT.

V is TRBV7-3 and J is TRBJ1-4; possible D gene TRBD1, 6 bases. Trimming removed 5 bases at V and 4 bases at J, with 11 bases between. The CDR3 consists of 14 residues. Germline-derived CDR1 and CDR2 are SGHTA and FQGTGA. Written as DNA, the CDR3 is TGTGCCAGCAGCCGCAGGGGAGGTAATGAAAAACTGTTTTTT. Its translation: CASSRRGGNEKLFF.

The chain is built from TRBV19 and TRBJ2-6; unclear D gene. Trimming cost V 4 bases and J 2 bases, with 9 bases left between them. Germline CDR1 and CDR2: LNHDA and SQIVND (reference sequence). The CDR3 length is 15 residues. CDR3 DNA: TGTGCCAGTAGTACCCCTGGGGCTGGGGCCAACGTCCTGACTTTC. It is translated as CASSTPGAGANVLTF.